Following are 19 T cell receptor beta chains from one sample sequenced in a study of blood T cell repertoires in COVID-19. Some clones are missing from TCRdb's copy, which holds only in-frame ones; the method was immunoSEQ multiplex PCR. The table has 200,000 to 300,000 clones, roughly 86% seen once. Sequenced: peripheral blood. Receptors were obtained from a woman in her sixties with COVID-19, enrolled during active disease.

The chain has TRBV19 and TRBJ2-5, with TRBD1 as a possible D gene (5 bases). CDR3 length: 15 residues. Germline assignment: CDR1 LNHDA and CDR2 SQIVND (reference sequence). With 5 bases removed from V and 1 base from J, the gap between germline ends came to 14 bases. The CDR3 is CASSRRQSSQETQYF. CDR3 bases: TGTGCCAGTAGTCGGCGACAGAGCTCCCAAGAGACCCAGTACTTC.

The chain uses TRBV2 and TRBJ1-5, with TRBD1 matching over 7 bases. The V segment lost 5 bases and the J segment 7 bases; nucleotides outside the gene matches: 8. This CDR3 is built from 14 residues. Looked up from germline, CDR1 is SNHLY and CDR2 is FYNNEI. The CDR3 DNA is TGTGCCAGCAGTCGACAGGGTTTGGGCCAGCCCCAGCATTTT. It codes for CASSRQGLGQPQHF.

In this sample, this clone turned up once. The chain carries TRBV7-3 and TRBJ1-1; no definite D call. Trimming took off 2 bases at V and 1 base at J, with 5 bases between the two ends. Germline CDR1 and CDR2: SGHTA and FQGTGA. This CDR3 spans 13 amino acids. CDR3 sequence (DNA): TGTGCCAGCAGCTTAGGGCAGAACACTGAAGCTTTCTTT. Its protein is CASSLGQNTEAFF.

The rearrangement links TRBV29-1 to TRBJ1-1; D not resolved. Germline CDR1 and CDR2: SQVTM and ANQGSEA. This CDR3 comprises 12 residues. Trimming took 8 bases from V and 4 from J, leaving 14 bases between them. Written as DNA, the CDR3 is TGCAGCTGCCGGTTGAGTGGCACTGAAGCTTTCTTT. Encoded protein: CSCRLSGTEAFF. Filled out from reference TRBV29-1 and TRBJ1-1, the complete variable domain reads SAVISQKPSRDICQRGTSLTIQCQVDSQVTMMFWYRQQPGQSLTLIATANQGSEATYESGFVIDKFPISRPNLTFSTLTVSNMSPEDSSIYLCSCRLSGTEAFFGQGTRLTVV.

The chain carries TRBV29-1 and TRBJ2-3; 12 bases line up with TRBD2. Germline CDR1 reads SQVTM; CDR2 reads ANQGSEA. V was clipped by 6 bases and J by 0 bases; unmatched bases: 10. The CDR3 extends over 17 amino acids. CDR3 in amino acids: CSVEIPGLAGSTDTQYF. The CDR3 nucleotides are TGCAGCGTCGAAATTCCGGGACTAGCGGGTAGCACAGATACGCAGTATTTT.

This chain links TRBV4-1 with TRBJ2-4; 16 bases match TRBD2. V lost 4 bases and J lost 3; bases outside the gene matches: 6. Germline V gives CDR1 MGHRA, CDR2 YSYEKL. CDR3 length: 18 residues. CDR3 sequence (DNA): TGCGCCAGCAGCCCGGGACTAGCGGGAGGGCCTGTCAAAAACATTCAGTACTTC. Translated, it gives CASSPGLAGGPVKNIQYF.

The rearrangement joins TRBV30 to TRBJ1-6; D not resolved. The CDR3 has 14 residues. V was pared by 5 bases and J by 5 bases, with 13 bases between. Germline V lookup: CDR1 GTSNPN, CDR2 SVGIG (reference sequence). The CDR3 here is CAWVTVLDNSPLHF. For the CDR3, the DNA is TGTGCCTGGGTTACGGTCCTGGATAATTCACCCCTCCACTTT.

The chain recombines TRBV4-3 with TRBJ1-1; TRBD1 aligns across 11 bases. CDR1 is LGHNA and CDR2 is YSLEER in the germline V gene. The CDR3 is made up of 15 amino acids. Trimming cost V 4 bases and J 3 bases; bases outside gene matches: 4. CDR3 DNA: TGCGCCAGCAGCCGAGGACAGGGGGCCGACACTGAAGCTTTCTTT. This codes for CASSRGQGADTEAFF.

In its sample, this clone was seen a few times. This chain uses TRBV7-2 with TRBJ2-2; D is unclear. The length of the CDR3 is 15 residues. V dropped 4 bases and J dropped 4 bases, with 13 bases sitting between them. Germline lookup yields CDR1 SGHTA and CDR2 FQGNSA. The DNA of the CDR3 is TGTGCCAGCAGCTCGTTGACTGTGAGCACCGGGGAGCTGTTTTTT. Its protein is CASSSLTVSTGELFF.

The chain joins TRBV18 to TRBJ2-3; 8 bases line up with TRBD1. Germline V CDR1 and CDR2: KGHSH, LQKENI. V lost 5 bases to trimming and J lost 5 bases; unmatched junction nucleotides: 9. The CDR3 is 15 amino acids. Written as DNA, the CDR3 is TGTGCCAGCTCAACTAACAGGGGGTCGGTAGATACGCAGTATTTT. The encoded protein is CASSTNRGSVDTQYF.

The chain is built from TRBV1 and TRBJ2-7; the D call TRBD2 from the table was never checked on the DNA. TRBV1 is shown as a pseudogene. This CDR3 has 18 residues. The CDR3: CTSSPRCGTSGRAHEQYF. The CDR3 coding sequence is TGCACCAGCAGCCCCAGATGTGGGACTAGCGGGAGGGCCCACGAGCAGTACTTC.

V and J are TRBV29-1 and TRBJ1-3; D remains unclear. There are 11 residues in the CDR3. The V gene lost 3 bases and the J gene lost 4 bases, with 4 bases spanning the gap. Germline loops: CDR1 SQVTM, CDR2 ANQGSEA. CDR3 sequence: CSVDEGNTIYF. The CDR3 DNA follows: TGCAGCGTTGACGAGGGAAACACCATATATTTT.

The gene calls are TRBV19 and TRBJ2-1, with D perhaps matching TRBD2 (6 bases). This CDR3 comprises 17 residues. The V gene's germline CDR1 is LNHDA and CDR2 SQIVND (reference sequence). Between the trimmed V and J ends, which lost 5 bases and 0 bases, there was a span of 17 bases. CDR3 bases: TGTGCCAGTAGTGCTAACTTAGCGGCAAGCTCCTACAATGAGCAGTTCTTC. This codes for CASSANLAASSYNEQFF.

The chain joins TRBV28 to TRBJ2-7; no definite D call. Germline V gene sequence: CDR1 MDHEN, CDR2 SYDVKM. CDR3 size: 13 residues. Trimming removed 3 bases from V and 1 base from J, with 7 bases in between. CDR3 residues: CASSFIQSYEQYF. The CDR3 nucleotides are TGTGCCAGCAGTTTTATACAGTCCTACGAGCAGTACTTC.

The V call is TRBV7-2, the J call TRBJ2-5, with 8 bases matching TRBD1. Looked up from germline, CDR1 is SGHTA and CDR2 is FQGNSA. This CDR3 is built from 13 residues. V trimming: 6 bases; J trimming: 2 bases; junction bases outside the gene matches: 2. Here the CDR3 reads CASRRTGQETQYF. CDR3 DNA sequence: TGTGCCAGCAGGAGGACAGGGCAAGAGACCCAGTACTTC.

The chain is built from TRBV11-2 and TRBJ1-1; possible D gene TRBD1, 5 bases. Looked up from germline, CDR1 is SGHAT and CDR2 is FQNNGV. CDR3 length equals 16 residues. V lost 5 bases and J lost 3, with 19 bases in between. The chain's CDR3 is CASSPPAGLIDTEAFF. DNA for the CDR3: TGTGCCAGCAGCCCCCCGGCAGGGTTGATCGACACTGAAGCTTTCTTT. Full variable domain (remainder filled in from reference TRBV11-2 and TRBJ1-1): EAGVAQSPRYKIIEKRQSVAFWCNPISGHATLYWYQQILGQGPKLLIQFQNNGVVDDSQLPKDRFSAERLKGVDSTLKIQPAKLEDSAVYLCASSPPAGLIDTEAFFGQGTRLTVV.

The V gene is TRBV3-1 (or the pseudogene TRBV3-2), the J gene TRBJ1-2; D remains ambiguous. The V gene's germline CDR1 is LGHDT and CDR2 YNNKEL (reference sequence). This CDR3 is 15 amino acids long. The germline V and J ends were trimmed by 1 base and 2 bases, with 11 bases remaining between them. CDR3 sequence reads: CASSQGVGGNYGYTF. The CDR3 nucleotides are TGTGCCAGCAGCCAAGGAGTAGGAGGGAACTATGGCTACACCTTC.

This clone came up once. CDR3 nucleotides: TGTGCCAGCATGGCCTGGGAGGGCGACTACGAGCAGTACTTC. It specifies CASMAWEGDYEQYF. The chain carries TRBV6-5 and TRBJ2-7; 7 bases align to TRBD2. The V gene end was trimmed by 7 bases and the J gene end by 3 bases; junction bases not matched to a gene: 9. The CDR3 spans 14 residues. Germline V CDR1 and CDR2: MNHEY, SVGAGI.

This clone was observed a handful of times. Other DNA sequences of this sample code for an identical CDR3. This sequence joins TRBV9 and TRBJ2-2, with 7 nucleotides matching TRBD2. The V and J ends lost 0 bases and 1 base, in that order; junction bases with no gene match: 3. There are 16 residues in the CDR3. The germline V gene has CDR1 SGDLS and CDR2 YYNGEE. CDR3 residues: CASSVAASGNTGELFF. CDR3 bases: TGTGCCAGCAGCGTAGCGGCTAGCGGGAACACCGGGGAGCTGTTTTTT.